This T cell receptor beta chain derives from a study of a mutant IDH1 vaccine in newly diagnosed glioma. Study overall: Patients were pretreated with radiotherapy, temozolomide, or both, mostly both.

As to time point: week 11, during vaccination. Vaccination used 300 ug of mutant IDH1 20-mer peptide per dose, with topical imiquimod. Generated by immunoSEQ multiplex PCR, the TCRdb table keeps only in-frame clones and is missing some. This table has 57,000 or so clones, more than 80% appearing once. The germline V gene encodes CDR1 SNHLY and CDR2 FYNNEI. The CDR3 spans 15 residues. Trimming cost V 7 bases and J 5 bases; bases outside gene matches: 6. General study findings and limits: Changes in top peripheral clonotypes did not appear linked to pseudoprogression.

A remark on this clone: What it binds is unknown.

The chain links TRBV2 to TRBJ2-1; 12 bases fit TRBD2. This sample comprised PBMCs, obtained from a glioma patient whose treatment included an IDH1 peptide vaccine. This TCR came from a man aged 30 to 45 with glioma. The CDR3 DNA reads TGTGCCAGCAAACAACTAGCGGGGGGAAACAATGAGCAGTTCTTC. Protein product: CASKQLAGGNNEQFF.